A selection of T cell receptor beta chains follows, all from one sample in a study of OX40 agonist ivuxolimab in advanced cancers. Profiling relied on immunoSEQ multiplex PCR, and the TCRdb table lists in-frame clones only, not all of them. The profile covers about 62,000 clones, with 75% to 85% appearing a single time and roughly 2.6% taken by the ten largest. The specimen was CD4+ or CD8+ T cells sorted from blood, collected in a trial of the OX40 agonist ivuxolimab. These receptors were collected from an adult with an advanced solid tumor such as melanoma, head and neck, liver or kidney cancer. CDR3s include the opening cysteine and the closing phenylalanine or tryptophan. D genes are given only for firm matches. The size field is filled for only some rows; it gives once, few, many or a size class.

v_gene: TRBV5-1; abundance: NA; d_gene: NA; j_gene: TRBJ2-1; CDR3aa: CASSLMVGPLNEQFF; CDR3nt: TGCGCCAGCAGCTTGATGGTGGGACCGCTCAATGAGCAGTTCTTC
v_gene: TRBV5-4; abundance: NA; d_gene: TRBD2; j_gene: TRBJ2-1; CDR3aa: CASSLAGLAGFNEQFF; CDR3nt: TGTGCCAGCAGCCTGGCGGGACTAGCGGGGTTCAATGAGCAGTTCTTC
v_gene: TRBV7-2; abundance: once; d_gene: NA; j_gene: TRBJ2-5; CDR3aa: CASSLRGPRETQYF; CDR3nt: TGTGCCAGCAGCTTACGGGGGCCTAGAGAGACCCAGTACTTC
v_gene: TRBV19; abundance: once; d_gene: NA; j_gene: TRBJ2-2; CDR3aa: CASKGVGSAGELFF; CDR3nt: TGTGCCAGTAAGGGGGTCGGGTCGGCCGGGGAGCTGTTTTTT
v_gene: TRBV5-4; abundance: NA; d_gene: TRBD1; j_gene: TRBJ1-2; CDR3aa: CASSLVGQGVGGYTF; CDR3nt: TGTGCCAGCAGCTTGGTCGGACAGGGGGTGGGCGGCTACACCTTC
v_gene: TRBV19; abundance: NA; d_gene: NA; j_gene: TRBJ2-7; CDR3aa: CASSFSGKNEQYF; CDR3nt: TGTGCCAGTAGTTTCTCAGGGAAGAACGAGCAGTACTTC
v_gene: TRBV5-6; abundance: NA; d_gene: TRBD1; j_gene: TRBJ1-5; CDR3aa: CASSDRGVNSNQPQHF; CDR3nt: TGTGCCAGCAGCGACAGGGGCGTTAATAGCAATCAGCCCCAGCATTTT
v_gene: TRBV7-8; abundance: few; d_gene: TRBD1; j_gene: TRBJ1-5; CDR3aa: CASSPGQGSNQPQHF; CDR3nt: TGTGCCAGCAGCCCCGGACAGGGGAGCAATCAGCCCCAGCATTTT
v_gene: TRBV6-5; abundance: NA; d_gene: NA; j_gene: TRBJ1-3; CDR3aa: CASSTPRRSGNTIYF; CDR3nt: TGTGCCAGCAGTACCCCCCGACGCTCTGGAAACACCATATATTTT
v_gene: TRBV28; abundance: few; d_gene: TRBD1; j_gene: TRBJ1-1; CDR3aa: CASSRTGATQSLAEAFF; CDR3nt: TGTGCCAGCAGCCGGACAGGGGCTACACAGTCCCTCGCTGAAGCTTTCTTT
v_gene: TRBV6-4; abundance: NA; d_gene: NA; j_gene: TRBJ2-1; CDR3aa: CASSDDGRAPHEQFF; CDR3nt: TGTGCCAGCAGTGACGACGGGAGAGCCCCTCATGAGCAGTTCTTC